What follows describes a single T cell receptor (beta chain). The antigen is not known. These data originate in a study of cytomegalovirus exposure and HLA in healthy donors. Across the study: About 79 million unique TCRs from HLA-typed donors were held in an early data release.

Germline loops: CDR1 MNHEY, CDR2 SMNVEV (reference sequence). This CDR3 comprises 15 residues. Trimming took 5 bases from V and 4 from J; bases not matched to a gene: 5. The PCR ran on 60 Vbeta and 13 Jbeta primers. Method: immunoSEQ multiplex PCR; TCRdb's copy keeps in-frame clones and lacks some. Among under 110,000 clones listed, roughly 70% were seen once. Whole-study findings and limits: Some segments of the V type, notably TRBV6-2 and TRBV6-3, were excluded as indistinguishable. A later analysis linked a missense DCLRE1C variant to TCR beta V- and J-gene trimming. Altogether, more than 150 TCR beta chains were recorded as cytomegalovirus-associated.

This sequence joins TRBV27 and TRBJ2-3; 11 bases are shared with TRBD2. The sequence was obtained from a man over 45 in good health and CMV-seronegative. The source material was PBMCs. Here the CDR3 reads CASSPSGRRSDTQYF. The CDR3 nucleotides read TGTGCCAGCAGTCCTAGCGGGAGGAGGTCAGATACGCAGTATTTT.